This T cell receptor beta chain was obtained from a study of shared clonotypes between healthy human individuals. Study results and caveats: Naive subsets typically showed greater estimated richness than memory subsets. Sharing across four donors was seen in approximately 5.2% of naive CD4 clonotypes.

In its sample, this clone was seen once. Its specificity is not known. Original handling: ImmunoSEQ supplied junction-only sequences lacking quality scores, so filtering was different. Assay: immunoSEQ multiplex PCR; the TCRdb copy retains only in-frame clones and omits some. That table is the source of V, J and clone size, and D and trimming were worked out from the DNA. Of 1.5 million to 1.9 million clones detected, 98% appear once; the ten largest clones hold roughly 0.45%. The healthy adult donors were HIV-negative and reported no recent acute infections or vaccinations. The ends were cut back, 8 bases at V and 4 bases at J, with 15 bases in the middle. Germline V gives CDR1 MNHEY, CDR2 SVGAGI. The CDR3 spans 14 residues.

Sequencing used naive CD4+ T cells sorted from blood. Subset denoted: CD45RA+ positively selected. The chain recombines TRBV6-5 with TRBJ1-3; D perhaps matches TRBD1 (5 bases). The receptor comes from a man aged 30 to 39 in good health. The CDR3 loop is CASRLRGSGNTIYF. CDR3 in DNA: TGTGCCAGCCGTCTAAGGGGATCCGGAAACACCATATATTTT.